This entry features one T cell receptor beta chain sequence. These data come from a study of cytomegalovirus exposure and HLA in healthy donors. Germline V lookup: CDR1 MDHEN, CDR2 SYDVKM. The CDR3 runs to 14 residues. V shed 4 bases, J shed 5 bases, and the junction held 8 bases outside the gene matches. The PCR had 60 Vbeta and 13 Jbeta primers. Method: immunoSEQ multiplex PCR; TCRdb's copy keeps in-frame clones and lacks some. This repertoire shows about 220,000 clones, 82% found once; its top ten account for more than 5%. The chain couples TRBV28 to TRBJ2-7, with 7 positions matching TRBD1. This sequence originates from a woman in her thirties or forties in good health and CMV-seropositive. Sequencing input: PBMCs. The CDR3 nucleotides read TGTGCCAGCAGTTCCGACAGGGTGGGGAACGAGCAGTACTTC. Its protein product is CASSSDRVGNEQYF.